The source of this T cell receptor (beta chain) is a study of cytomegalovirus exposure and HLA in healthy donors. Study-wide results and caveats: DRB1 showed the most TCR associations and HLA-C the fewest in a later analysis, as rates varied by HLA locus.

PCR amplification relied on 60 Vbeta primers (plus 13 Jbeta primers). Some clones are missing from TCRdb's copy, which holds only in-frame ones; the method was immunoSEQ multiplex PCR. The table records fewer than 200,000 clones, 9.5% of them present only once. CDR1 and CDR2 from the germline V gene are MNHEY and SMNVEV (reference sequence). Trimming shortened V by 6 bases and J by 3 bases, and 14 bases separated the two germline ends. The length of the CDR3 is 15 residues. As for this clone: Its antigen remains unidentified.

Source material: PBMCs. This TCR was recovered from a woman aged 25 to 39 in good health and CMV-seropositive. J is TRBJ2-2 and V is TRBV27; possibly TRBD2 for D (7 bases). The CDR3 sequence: CASRRRGGDTGELFF. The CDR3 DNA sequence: TGTGCCAGCAGGAGGAGGGGGGGGGACACCGGGGAGCTGTTTTTT.